These T cell receptor beta chains were read from a single sample in a study of blood T cell repertoires in COVID-19. Sequencing was performed with immunoSEQ multiplex PCR; in TCRdb, only in-frame clones are kept and a portion is missing. The sample has under 450,000 clones, about 90% seen once; the top ten hold under 1.5%. The source material was PBMCs or T cells enriched from blood (not recorded which). All receptors derive from a man aged 25-45 years who had recovered from COVID-19. The CDR3 runs from the conserved cysteine through the conserved F or W. D genes are given only for firm matches.

TRBJ1-5 NA TRBV27 TGTGCCAGCAGCCTAAAATTTCCGGGGTCGAGGAACAATCAGCCCCAGCATTTT CASSLKFPGSRNNQPQHF
TRBJ1-5 TRBD1 TRBV28 TGTGCTACACTTGGACAGGGGGGTTGGAGCAATCAGCCCCAGCATTTT CATLGQGGWSNQPQHF
TRBJ1-2 TRBD1 TRBV4-1 TGCGCCAGCAGCCAAGGACAGGGGGCGCCCGGCTATGGCTACACCTTC CASSQGQGAPGYGYTF
TRBJ2-2 NA TRBV5-6 TGTGCCAGCAGCTTCAGGGTGAACGCCGGGGAGCTGTTTTTT CASSFRVNAGELFF
TRBJ1-2 TRBD1 TRBV5-4 TGTGCCAGCAGCTTGCCGGGACAGGGGTATCGTGGCTACACCTTC CASSLPGQGYRGYTF
TRBJ1-2 NA TRBV29-1 TGCAGCGTTTCCGGGCAGGGGTACGGCTACACCTTC CSVSGQGYGYTF
TRBJ2-1 NA TRBV29-1 TGCAGCGTTGATAGTCCCAATGAGCAGTTCTTC CSVDSPNEQFF
TRBJ2-1 TRBD1 TRBV27 TGTGCCAGCAGTACCGGGACAGGGGGCTACAATGAGCAGTTCTTC CASSTGTGGYNEQFF
TRBJ1-5 NA TRBV27 TGTGCCAGCATAAGAAGGGTGGGGGGTCAGCCCCAGCATTTT CASIRRVGGQPQHF
TRBJ1-2 NA TRBV5-1 TGCGCCAGCACTCCGTCCCCCGGCTATGGCTACACCTTC CASTPSPGYGYTF
TRBJ2-1 TRBD2 TRBV3-1/TRBV3-2 TGTGCCAGCAGCCGACTAGCGGGCGACAATGAGCAGTTCTTC CASSRLAGDNEQFF
TRBJ1-1 TRBD1 TRBV27 TGTGCCAGCAGTACAGGGGGCACTGAAGCTTTCTTT CASSTGGTEAFF
TRBJ2-1 TRBD2 TRBV11-3 TGTGCCAGCAGCTCCGGGACTAGCGGGGGGGCCTACAATGAGCAGTTCTTC CASSSGTSGGAYNEQFF
TRBJ1-1 NA TRBV4-1 TGCGCCAGCCACCCGATCGGGGGAAAATCGAACACTGAAGCTTTCTTT CASHPIGGKSNTEAFF